The 4 T cell receptor beta chains below all came from one sample that was sequenced in a study of shared clonotypes between healthy human individuals (dated by TCRdb to 2018 to 2021). For the CD8 naive samples, CD45RO-negative cells were positively selected for CCR7, yielding a CD45RA+CCR7+ population from which TemRA cells were excluded. To prepare the library, the immunoSEQ multiplex PCR assay was applied. The immuneACCESS repertoire file appears here via TCRdb, limited to in-frame rearrangements. These files lack a portion of the clones; in checked studies, under half of the deficit traces to unresolved V genes, and the cause of the others is not known. The sample profile shows 550,000 to 600,000 clones; roughly 98% of them were found once. The top ten clones comprise 0.3% to 0.35% of the sample. Sequencing was done on a sample of naive CD8+ T cells sorted from blood. The sample's cell subset or site label, decoded: CD45RA+CCR7+. These TCRs come from a man aged 30 to 45 in good health.

This chain uses TRBV29-1 with TRBJ2-3, with TRBD2 as a possible D gene (5 bases). Trimming took off 3 bases at V and 8 bases at J, with 15 bases between the two ends. CDR1 SQVTM and CDR2 ANQGSEA come from the germline V gene. The CDR3 contains 13 residues. The CDR3 DNA sequence: TGCAGCGTTGATCGTGAGGGCTCGTCTACGCAGTATTTT. Amino acid sequence: CSVDREGSSTQYF.

The genes are TRBV19 and TRBJ2-7; possibly TRBD1 or TRBD2 for D (6 bases each). V lost 5 bases and J lost 6, with 11 bases in between. This CDR3 is built from 12 residues. The germline CDR1 and CDR2 sequences are LNHDA and SQIVND (reference sequence). The CDR3: CASSPQGLEQYF. Here the CDR3 DNA reads TGTGCCAGTAGTCCACAGGGACTCGAGCAGTACTTC.

V and J are TRBV27 and TRBJ2-1; 13 nucleotides line up with TRBD2. Germline CDR1 and CDR2: MNHEY and SMNVEV (reference sequence). The length of the CDR3 is 15 residues. V dropped 4 bases and J dropped 5; count of bases not matched to a gene: 2. The DNA of the CDR3 is TGTGCCAGCAGTTCCGGGACTAGCGGGAACAATGAGCAGTTCTTC. It translates to CASSSGTSGNNEQFF.

V gene TRBV7-9 combines with J gene TRBJ2-7, with D possibly being TRBD1 (6 bases). V was shortened by 3 bases and J by 5 bases, with 11 bases between the two germline ends. Per germline, CDR1 SEHNR and CDR2 FQNEAQ (reference sequence). This CDR3 spans 13 amino acids. CDR3 protein: CASSLGRGNEQYF. The CDR3 coding sequence is TGTGCCAGCAGCTTGGGCAGGGGAAACGAGCAGTACTTC.